The 27 T cell receptor beta chains below were found in one sample sequenced in a study of CD8 T cells in ankylosing spondylitis. From the 5' RACE reads, TCRdb called clonotypes with MiXCR, one entry per CDR3 protein. The sample yields 150,000 to 200,000 distinct CDR3 sequences, 15% to 20% seen once. The sequenced sample consisted of blood, either unsorted or a sorted T cell fraction (not recorded which). Source of these receptors: a male donor aged 5-29 years with ankylosing spondylitis or in good health (not recorded which).

This clonotype was detected many times. The chain carries TRBV20-1 and TRBJ2-5; 8 bases are a match to TRBD1. V was clipped by 8 bases and J by 3 bases; unmatched bases: 11. The length of the CDR3 is 14 residues. The germline CDR1 and CDR2 sequences are DFQATT and SNEGSKA (reference sequence). The CDR3 sequence: CSFKLTGGKETQYF. CDR3 coding DNA: TGCAGTTTCAAGCTAACAGGGGGAAAAGAGACCCAGTACTTC.

The chain recombines TRBV6-6 with TRBJ2-3, with 7 nucleotides matching TRBD2. There are 14 residues in the CDR3. V gave up 5 bases and J gave up 3 bases; unmatched junction bases: 5. Germline V gives CDR1 MNHNY, CDR2 SVGAGI (reference sequence). The CDR3: CASSGGGRTDTQYF. Here the CDR3 DNA reads TGTGCCAGCAGTGGCGGGGGTCGGACAGATACGCAGTATTTT.

Ten or more counts support this clonotype. The chain links TRBV5-1 to TRBJ2-3, with TRBD2 matching 9 bases. V dropped 4 bases and J dropped 2; count of bases not matched to a gene: 5. In germline, CDR1 is SGHRS, CDR2 YFSETQ. The CDR3 is 15 residues long. The CDR3 sequence: CASSDTSGYTDTQYF. CDR3 nucleotides: TGCGCCAGCAGCGACACTAGCGGGTACACAGATACGCAGTATTTT.

In this sample, this clonotype turned up many times. The chain uses TRBV29-1 and TRBJ1-2; D not certain. CDR3 length: 14 amino acids. The V end was cut by 6 bases, the J end by 4 bases, with 18 bases between. CDR1 and CDR2 from the germline V gene are SQVTM and ANQGSEA. DNA of the CDR3: TGCAGCGTGGCCCCTCGATTGGGAAGCTATGGCTACACCTTC. It specifies CSVAPRLGSYGYTF.

This clonotype was recorded many times. This rearrangement joins TRBV3-1 to TRBJ2-2, with D possibly matching TRBD2 (5 bases). Germline V CDR1 and CDR2: LGHDT, YNNKEL (reference sequence). This CDR3 contains 17 residues. V lost 0 bases to trimming and J lost 6 bases, with 17 bases between them. CDR3 protein: CASSQDRASLRAGELFF. Written as DNA, the CDR3 is TGTGCCAGCAGCCAAGATCGGGCTAGCCTACGAGCCGGGGAGCTGTTTTTT.

This clonotype was seen only a few times. The chain has TRBV6-5 and TRBJ2-7, with 9 nucleotides matching TRBD2. The CDR3 contains 14 residues. V was clipped by 6 bases and J by 2 bases; unmatched bases: 5. Germline V lookup: CDR1 MNHEY, CDR2 SVGAGI. CDR3: CASRLAGAPYEQYV. DNA of the CDR3: TGTGCCAGCAGATTAGCGGGAGCCCCCTACGAGCAGTACGTC.

The chain joins TRBV13 to TRBJ2-1, with 10 bases lining up with TRBD2. Germline trimming cut 4 bases from V and 12 bases from J; bases unmatched to any gene: 12. Germline CDR1 is PRHDT and CDR2 is FYEKMQ (reference sequence). The CDR3 is made up of 15 amino acids. The CDR3 DNA reads TGTGCCAGCAGCTCGCCGGGACTAGCGAACAGCCGGCAGTTCTTC. It codes for CASSSPGLANSRQFF. The full variable domain, its missing parts supplied by reference TRBV13 and TRBJ2-1, is AAGVIQSPRHLIKEKRETATLKCYPIPRHDTVYWYQQGPGQDPQFLISFYEKMQSDKGSIPDRFSAQQFSDYHSELNMSSLELGDSALYFCASSSPGLANSRQFFGPGTRLTVL.

This clonotype was seen once. The rearrangement links TRBV7-2 to TRBJ2-7; no reliable D call. This CDR3 contains 13 residues. With 2 bases removed from V and 5 bases from J, the gap between germline ends came to 10 bases. Germline loops: CDR1 SGHTA, CDR2 FQGNSA. As DNA, the CDR3 is TGTGCCAGCAGCTTATCTACCAAAGACGAGCAGTACTTC. Encoded protein: CASSLSTKDEQYF.

This clonotype occurred many times. This chain links TRBV5-1 with TRBJ2-3, with TRBD2 identical over 8 bases. V lost 7 bases, J lost 2 bases, and 3 bases stayed unmatched. The CDR3 sequence is 13 residues long. Germline V gene data show CDR1 as SGHRS and CDR2 as YFSETQ. This chain's CDR3 is CASGSGNTDTQYF. The CDR3 region has the DNA TGCGCCAGCGGTAGCGGGAACACAGATACGCAGTATTTT.

The chain links TRBV20-1 to TRBJ2-1; 8 nucleotides agree with TRBD2. Germline V gene sequence: CDR1 DFQATT, CDR2 SNEGSKA (reference sequence). Germline trimming cut 2 bases from V and 9 bases from J; bases unmatched to any gene: 3. The CDR3 is 12 amino acids. DNA for the CDR3: TGCAGTGCTAGAAGGACTAGCCGTGAGCAGTTCTTC. This gives the protein CSARRTSREQFF.

This clonotype was counted at least ten times. The V and J genes are TRBV10-3 and TRBJ1-3; D ambiguous. This CDR3 region has 14 residues. Per germline, CDR1 ENHRY and CDR2 SYGVKD. V lost 11 bases and J lost 0, with 14 bases in between. The DNA for the CDR3 is TGTGCCGCGACCGGGCCGGACTCTGGAAACACCATATATTTT. Translating it yields CAATGPDSGNTIYF.

This clonotype appeared many times. The chain joins TRBV20-1 to TRBJ2-3; 11 positions match TRBD2. CDR3 length equals 14 residues. In germline, CDR1 is DFQATT, CDR2 SNEGSKA (reference sequence). With 0 bases clipped from V and 11 bases from J, the junction kept 7 bases outside the gene matches. The DNA of the CDR3 is TGCAGTGCTAGAGAGCCTAGCGGGAGGTTCAAGCAGTATTTT. This sequence encodes CSAREPSGRFKQYF.

The chain is built from TRBV20-1 and TRBJ2-3, with D tentatively TRBD2 (5 bases). Per the germline V gene, CDR1 is DFQATT and CDR2 is SNEGSKA (reference sequence). CDR3 length equals 12 residues. The chain's CDR3 is CSRRAPSDTQYF. The CDR3 bases are TGCAGCAGACGAGCCCCTAGCGATACGCAGTATTTT.

The chain is built from TRBV2 and TRBJ2-1; no reliable D call. V was shortened by 4 bases and J by 10 bases, with 5 bases between the two germline ends. This CDR3 has 10 residues. Germline CDR1 and CDR2: SNHLY and FYNNEI. CDR3 DNA: TGTGCCAGCAGTGCCCTAGAGCAGTTCTTC. It specifies CASSALEQFF. Variable domain in full (rest from reference TRBV2 and TRBJ2-1): EPEVTQTPSHQVTQMGQEVILRCVPISNHLYFYWYRQILGQKVEFLVSFYNNEISEKSEIFDDQFSVERPDGSNFTLKIRSTKLEDSAMYFCASSALEQFFGPGTRLTVL.

This clonotype has a count of ten or more. V is TRBV12-3 or TRBV12-4 and J is TRBJ2-5; the match to TRBD2 covers 8 bases. This CDR3 spans 14 amino acids. Unmatched junction bases numbered 3, after V lost 5 bases and J lost 1 base. The CDR3 sequence: CASSDTSGQETQYF. The CDR3 nucleotides are TGTGCCAGCAGTGACACTAGCGGCCAAGAGACCCAGTACTTC.

The V call is TRBV11-2, the J call TRBJ2-3, with 10 bases fitting TRBD2. Germline CDR1 and CDR2: SGHAT and FQNNGV. Unmatched junction bases numbered 2, after V lost 9 bases and J lost 5 bases. The CDR3 covers 12 residues. CDR3 protein: CARLAGEDTQYF. The CDR3 coding sequence is TGTGCCAGGCTAGCGGGAGAAGATACGCAGTATTTT.

This clonotype was detected ten times or more. CDR3 residues: CASSLDFANEQFF. Here the CDR3 DNA reads TGTGCCAGCAGCTTAGATTTTGCCAATGAGCAGTTCTTC. The V and J genes are TRBV11-2 and TRBJ2-1; D is unresolved. V gave up 0 bases and J gave up 6 bases, with 6 bases separating them. The germline gives CDR1 SGHAT, CDR2 FQNNGV. The CDR3 has 13 residues.

J is TRBJ2-1 and V is TRBV4-2, with unresolved D. Trimming left V 0 bases short and J 6 bases short, with 12 bases between. Germline lookup yields CDR1 LGHNA and CDR2 YNFKEQ. The CDR3 extends over 15 amino acids. CDR3 in amino acids: CASSQEPALPNEQFF. CDR3 nucleotide sequence: TGTGCCAGCAGCCAAGAGCCCGCCCTTCCCAATGAGCAGTTCTTC.

At least ten counts were recorded for this clonotype. As DNA, the CDR3 is TGCGCCAGCAGCCCGTTAGCGGGAGGACCAGATACGCAGTATTTT. Its translation: CASSPLAGGPDTQYF. The chain employs TRBV5-1 and TRBJ2-3, with 10 positions matching TRBD2. The CDR3 has 15 residues. The V gene's germline CDR1 is SGHRS and CDR2 YFSETQ. Trimming took 4 bases from V and 4 from J; bases not matched to a gene: 6.

This clonotype was observed at least ten times. This chain connects TRBV7-2 to TRBJ2-1; no firm D call. CDR3 size: 12 residues. Germline loops: CDR1 SGHTA, CDR2 FQGNSA. With 1 base removed from V and 6 bases from J, the gap between germline ends came to 4 bases. CDR3 amino acids: CASSLDLNEQFF. In DNA form, the CDR3 reads TGTGCCAGCAGCTTAGACCTCAATGAGCAGTTCTTC.

The table lists this clonotype with many counts. The chain recombines TRBV12-3 or TRBV12-4 with TRBJ1-1; TRBD1 might be the D (5 bases). V was trimmed by 7 bases and J by 4 bases, leaving 16 bases between them. This CDR3 spans 14 amino acids. CDR3 nucleotides: TGTGCCAGCACGGGGCGGGGAGGGGTCACTGAAGCTTTCTTT. Protein sequence: CASTGRGGVTEAFF.

This clonotype was observed a few times. This rearrangement joins TRBV10-2 to TRBJ2-1; 9 positions match TRBD2. V was clipped by 1 base and J by 6 bases; unmatched bases: 7. CDR3 length: 16 amino acids. Germline lookup yields CDR1 WSHSY and CDR2 SAAADI. The CDR3 DNA sequence: TGCGCCAGCAGTGAGTTTGGCGGGAGGGGACTCAATGAGCAGTTCTTC. This gives the protein CASSEFGGRGLNEQFF.

The chain has TRBV7-2 and TRBJ2-3, with D possibly being TRBD2 (7 bases). V was trimmed by 2 bases and J by 4 bases, leaving 16 bases between them. The V gene's germline CDR1 is SGHTA and CDR2 FQGNSA. The CDR3 contains 16 residues. In nucleotides, the CDR3 is TGTGCCAGCAGCTTAAGGGGGAGGGGGTTAGCAGATACGCAGTATTTT. Protein product: CASSLRGRGLADTQYF.

This clonotype was counted many times. The chain employs TRBV12-3 or TRBV12-4 and TRBJ2-6, with D possibly being TRBD2 (6 bases). Trimming removed 3 bases from V and 12 bases from J, with 12 bases in between. The CDR3 has 13 residues. DNA of the CDR3: TGTGCCAGCAGTTTTTCGGGGGACCTCGTCCTGACTTTC. It encodes CASSFSGDLVLTF.

This clonotype came up many times. The gene calls are TRBV5-1 and TRBJ2-3; 14 bases are a match to TRBD2. Germline-derived CDR1 and CDR2 are SGHRS and YFSETQ. The V segment lost 5 bases and the J segment 2 bases; nucleotides outside the gene matches: 1. This CDR3 has 15 residues. The CDR3 nucleotides are TGCGCCAGCAGGGGACTAGCGGGAGCCACAGATACGCAGTATTTT. Its protein is CASRGLAGATDTQYF.

A word on this clonotype: A much larger clone sits a single nucleotide away, making a read error possible. The rearrangement joins TRBV4-2 to TRBJ2-1; TRBD2 is a possible D gene (5 bases). This CDR3 spans 16 amino acids. V lost 3 bases and J 8 bases, leaving 20 bases between the germline ends. Germline assignment: CDR1 LGHNA and CDR2 YNFKEQ. In nucleotides, the CDR3 is TGTGCCAGCAGCCAGGACCACGAGGGAGAGGACCATGAGCAGTTCTTC. Amino acids: CASSQDHEGEDHEQFF.

Ten or more counts support this clonotype. The chain joins TRBV11-2 to TRBJ2-5; 13 bases are shared with TRBD2. Germline lookup yields CDR1 SGHAT and CDR2 FQNNGV. This CDR3 is 16 amino acids long. After removal of 5 bases from V and 5 bases from J, the junction contained 8 bases not matched to a gene. The CDR3 DNA sequence: TGTGCCAGCAGCCCCGGACTAGCGGGAGTCTATGAGACCCAGTACTTC. Its protein product is CASSPGLAGVYETQYF.